A selection of T cell receptor beta chains follows, all from one sample in a study of blood T cell repertoires in COVID-19. Using immunoSEQ multiplex PCR, the repertoire was profiled, and TCRdb retains in-frame clones only, with some absent. The sample includes 88,000 or so clones, over 75% of them seen just once. Sequencing used peripheral blood. The origin of the receptors is a man aged 60 to 69 with acute or convalescent COVID-19. Each CDR3 is given with its conserved first and last residue. The D gene is left open where the match is weak. The size field is filled for only some rows; it gives once, few, many or a size class.

TRBJ2-7	-	-	TRBV4-1	CASSQAIGDISYEQYF	TGCGCCAGCAGCCAAGCCATAGGGGACATCTCCTACGAGCAGTACTTC
TRBJ2-5	TRBD2	-	TRBV7-3	CASSESTSGVETQYF	TGTGCCAGCAGTGAGTCGACTAGCGGGGTAGAGACCCAGTACTTC
TRBJ2-7	TRBD2	once	TRBV12-3/TRBV12-4	CASSGLAVYEQYF	TGTGCCAGCAGTGGACTAGCGGTCTACGAGCAGTACTTC
TRBJ1-5	-	-	TRBV4-2	CASSLRQGNQPQHF	TGTGCCAGCAGCCTTAGACAGGGCAATCAGCCCCAGCATTTT
TRBJ2-7	TRBD2	-	TRBV19	CASSMAGARYEQYF	TGTGCCAGTAGTATGGCGGGAGCCAGGTACGAGCAGTACTTC
TRBJ2-3	-	-	TRBV9	CASTPFSFTDTQYF	TGTGCCAGCACCCCGTTTAGCTTCACAGATACGCAGTATTTT
TRBJ1-2	-	-	TRBV7-3	CASSLRGGGRYGYTF	TGTGCCAGCAGCCTCCGCGGGGGGGGGCGTTATGGCTACACCTTC
TRBJ2-7	TRBD1	-	TRBV3-1/TRBV3-2	CASSPTGTPYEQYF	TGTGCCAGCAGTCCGACAGGGACCCCCTACGAGCAGTACTTC
TRBJ2-7	TRBD1	-	TRBV6-2/TRBV6-3	CASSHPGQARDEQYF	TGTGCCAGCAGTCACCCCGGACAGGCCCGGGACGAGCAGTACTTC
TRBJ2-7	TRBD2	-	TRBV2	CASSGITSGSYEQYF	TGTGCCAGCAGCGGAATAACTAGCGGGAGTTACGAGCAGTACTTC
TRBJ2-3	TRBD1	-	TRBV5-4	CASSLKRQGVGDTQYF	TGTGCCAGCAGCTTGAAGAGACAGGGGGTCGGAGATACGCAGTATTTT
TRBJ2-5	TRBD2	-	TRBV5-5	CASSLISGGLGWTQYF	TGTGCCAGCAGCTTGATTAGCGGGGGTTTAGGGTGGACCCAGTACTTC
TRBJ2-7	TRBD1	-	TRBV5-1	CASSLAGGQGEEQYF	TGCGCCAGCAGCTTGGCCGGAGGACAGGGAGAAGAGCAGTACTTC
TRBJ1-1	-	-	TRBV24-1	CATSQGDLGETEAFF	TGTGCCACCAGTCAGGGCGACCTTGGAGAAACTGAAGCTTTCTTT
TRBJ1-2	TRBD1	-	TRBV15	CATSRDGQGAPRYTF	TGTGCCACCAGCAGAGATGGACAGGGGGCGCCTCGCTACACCTTC
TRBJ2-5	TRBD2	-	TRBV11-2	CASSLVLAGKTQYF	TGTGCCAGCAGCTTAGTACTAGCGGGAAAGACCCAGTACTTC